Below, 5 T cell receptor beta chains from the same sample are listed, as sequenced in a study of cytomegalovirus exposure and HLA in healthy donors. This PCR relied on a set of 60 Vbeta primers and 13 Jbeta primers. Libraries were prepared by immunoSEQ multiplex PCR; TCRdb keeps only in-frame clonotypes and omits some of them. The data contain roughly 130,000 clones, roughly 70% of them seen just once; the ten biggest clones take up 5.5% to 8.5%. The sequencing sample was made of PBMCs. The source is a man aged 40-49 years in good health and CMV-seropositive.

This clone was seen more than once but under ten times. This chain links TRBV6-4 with TRBJ2-1; maybe TRBD1 (6 bases). The CDR3 spans 15 residues. CDR1 is MRHNA and CDR2 is SNTAGT in the germline V gene. V was trimmed by 5 bases and J by 5 bases, leaving 16 bases between them. CDR3 residues: CASSPATGIDNEQFF. For the CDR3, the DNA is TGTGCCAGCAGTCCCGCGACAGGTATTGACAATGAGCAGTTCTTC.

This chain joins TRBV27 and TRBJ2-2; TRBD1 agrees at 10 bases. The CDR3 loop spans 15 amino acids. CDR1 and CDR2 (germline): MNHEY, SMNVEV (reference sequence). The J segment lost 8 bases and the V segment lost 2 bases, leaving 5 bases of the junction unmatched. CDR3 region: CASSLAGTGVGELFF. In nucleotides, the CDR3 is TGTGCCAGCAGTTTAGCCGGGACAGGGGTTGGGGAGCTGTTTTTT.

This chain uses TRBV5-4 with TRBJ2-3, with D unresolved. The CDR3 is made up of 13 amino acids. The germline V gene has CDR1 SGHNT and CDR2 YYREEE (reference sequence). V lost 1 base and J 4 bases, leaving 7 bases between the germline ends. The CDR3 nucleotides read TGTGCCAGCAGCTTGAGAGATGCAGATACGCAGTATTTT. This gives the protein CASSLRDADTQYF.

The V gene is TRBV5-1, the J gene TRBJ2-5, with 14 positions matching TRBD2. This CDR3 comprises 17 residues. V was pared by 4 bases and J by 5 bases, with 10 bases of the junction left unmatched. Germline loops: CDR1 SGHRS, CDR2 YFSETQ. This CDR3 is CASSPETSGRAGETQYF. The DNA of the CDR3 is TGCGCCAGCAGCCCCGAGACTAGCGGGAGGGCCGGGGAGACCCAGTACTTC. The complete variable domain, with remaining parts taken from reference TRBV5-1 and TRBJ2-5, reads KAGVTQTPRYLIKTRGQQVTLSCSPISGHRSVSWYQQTPGQGLQFLFEYFSETQRNKGNFPGRFSGRQFSNSRSEMNVSTLELGDSALYLCASSPETSGRAGETQYFGPGTRLLVL.

This clone was found once. The V call is TRBV28, the J call TRBJ1-1; a weak D match, TRBD1 (6 bases). The germline gives CDR1 MDHEN, CDR2 SYDVKM. Trimming pared 2 bases from V and 0 bases from J, leaving 7 bases between. The CDR3 length is 14 residues. The CDR3 DNA reads TGTGCCAGCAGTTTAGCAGGGGTGAACACTGAAGCTTTCTTT. It encodes CASSLAGVNTEAFF.